Presented here are 3 T cell receptor beta chains from one specimen sequenced in a study of control samples from healthy donors and cancer patients. Produced via immunoSEQ multiplex PCR; TCRdb's table is partial and in-frame only. This table holds 170,000 or so clones, 85% to 90% found once. Specimen: blood. Receptors originate from a woman in her forties or fifties in good health.

The count of this clone is one. The chain employs TRBV2 and TRBJ1-2, with 7 positions matching TRBD1. This CDR3 is built from 12 residues. Trimming cost V 8 bases and J 4 bases; bases outside gene matches: 4. Germline CDR1 reads SNHLY; CDR2 reads FYNNEI. CDR3 nucleotide sequence: TGTGCCAGCGACAGGGAGGGCTATGGCTACACCTTC. Protein sequence: CASDREGYGYTF.

In its sample, this clone was seen once. The rearrangement links TRBV16 to TRBJ1-2; 9 positions match TRBD1. V lost 4 bases to trimming and J lost 1 base; unmatched junction nucleotides: 7. There are 16 residues in the CDR3. The germline gives CDR1 KGHSY, CDR2 FQNENV. CDR3 residues: CASSPTGGGLNYGYTF. The CDR3 coding sequence is TGTGCCAGCAGCCCTACAGGGGGCGGTCTTAACTATGGCTACACCTTC.

The chain has TRBV5-4 and TRBJ1-2, with a weak D call TRBD1 (5 bases). This CDR3 is built from 14 residues. Per the germline V gene, CDR1 is SGHNT and CDR2 is YYREEE (reference sequence). V lost 1 base, J lost 8 bases, and 15 bases lay in between. The CDR3 spells CASSLPGIPGGYTF. Here the CDR3 DNA reads TGTGCCAGCAGCTTGCCAGGGATCCCAGGGGGCTACACCTTC.